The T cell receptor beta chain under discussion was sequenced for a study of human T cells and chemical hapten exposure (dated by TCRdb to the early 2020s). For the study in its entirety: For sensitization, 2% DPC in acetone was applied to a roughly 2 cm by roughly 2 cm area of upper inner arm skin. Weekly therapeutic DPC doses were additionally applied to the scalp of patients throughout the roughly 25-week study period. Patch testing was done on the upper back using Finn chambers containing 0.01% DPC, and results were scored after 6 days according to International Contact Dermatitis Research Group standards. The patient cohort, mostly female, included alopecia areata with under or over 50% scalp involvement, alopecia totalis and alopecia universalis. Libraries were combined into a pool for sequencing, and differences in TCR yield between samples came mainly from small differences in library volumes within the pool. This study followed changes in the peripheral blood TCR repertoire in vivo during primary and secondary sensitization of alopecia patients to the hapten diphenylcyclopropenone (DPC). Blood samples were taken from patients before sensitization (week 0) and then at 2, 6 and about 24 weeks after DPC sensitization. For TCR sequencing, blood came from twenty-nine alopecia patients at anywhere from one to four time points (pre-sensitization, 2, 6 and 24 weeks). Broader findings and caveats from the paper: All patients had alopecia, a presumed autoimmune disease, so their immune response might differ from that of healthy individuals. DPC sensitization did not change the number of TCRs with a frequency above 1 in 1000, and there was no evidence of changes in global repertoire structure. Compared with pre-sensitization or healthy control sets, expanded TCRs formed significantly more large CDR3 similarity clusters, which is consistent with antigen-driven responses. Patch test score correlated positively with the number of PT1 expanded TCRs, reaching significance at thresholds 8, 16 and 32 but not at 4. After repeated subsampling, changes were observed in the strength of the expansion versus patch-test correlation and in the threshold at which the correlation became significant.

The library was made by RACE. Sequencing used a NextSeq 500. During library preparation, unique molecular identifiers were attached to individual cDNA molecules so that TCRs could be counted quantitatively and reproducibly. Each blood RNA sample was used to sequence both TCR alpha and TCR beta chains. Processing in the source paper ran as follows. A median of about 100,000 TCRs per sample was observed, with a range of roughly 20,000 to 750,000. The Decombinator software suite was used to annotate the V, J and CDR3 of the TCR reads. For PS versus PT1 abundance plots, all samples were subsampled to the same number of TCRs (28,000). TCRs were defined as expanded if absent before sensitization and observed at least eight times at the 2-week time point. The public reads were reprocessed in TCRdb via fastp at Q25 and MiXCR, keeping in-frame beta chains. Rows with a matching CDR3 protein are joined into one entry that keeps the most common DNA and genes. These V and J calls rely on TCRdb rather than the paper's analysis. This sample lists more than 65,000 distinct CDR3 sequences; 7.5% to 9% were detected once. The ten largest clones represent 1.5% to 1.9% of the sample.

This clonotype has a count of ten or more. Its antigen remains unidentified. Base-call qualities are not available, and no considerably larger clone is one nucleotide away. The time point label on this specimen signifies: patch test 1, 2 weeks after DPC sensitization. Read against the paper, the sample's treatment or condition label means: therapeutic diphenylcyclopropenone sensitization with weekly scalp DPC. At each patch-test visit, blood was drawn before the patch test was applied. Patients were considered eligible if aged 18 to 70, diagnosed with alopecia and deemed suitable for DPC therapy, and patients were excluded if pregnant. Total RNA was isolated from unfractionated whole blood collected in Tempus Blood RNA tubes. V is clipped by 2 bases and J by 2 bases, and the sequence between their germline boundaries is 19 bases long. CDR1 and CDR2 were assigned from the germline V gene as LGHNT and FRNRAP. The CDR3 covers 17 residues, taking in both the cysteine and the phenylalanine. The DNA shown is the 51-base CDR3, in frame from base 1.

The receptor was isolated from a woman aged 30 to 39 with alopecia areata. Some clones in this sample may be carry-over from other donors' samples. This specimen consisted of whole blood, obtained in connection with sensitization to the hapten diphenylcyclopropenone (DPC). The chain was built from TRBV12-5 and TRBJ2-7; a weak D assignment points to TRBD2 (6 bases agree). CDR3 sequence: CASGLSAFSGEAYEQYF. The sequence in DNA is TGTGCTAGTGGTTTGTCCGCCTTCTCGGGGGAGGCCTACGAGCAGTACTTC.